This T cell receptor (beta chain) was sequenced in a study of blood T cell repertoires in COVID-19. Across the whole study: Sources were T cells, B-cell-depleted T cells, or PBMCs; the material itself was cDNA or gDNA.

This clone was observed once. As originally analysed: Reference gene primers were amplified, and this amplification served to estimate nucleated cell counts. Method: immunoSEQ multiplex PCR; TCRdb's copy keeps in-frame clones and lacks some. V and J calls and clone size are copied from that table; D and trimming were computed from the DNA. The table has under 75,000 clones, around 90% seen once. Germline CDR1 reads MNHNS; CDR2 reads SASEGT. V lost 0 bases, J lost 0 bases, and 6 bases lay in between. The CDR3 runs to 15 residues. Sequenced sample: peripheral blood. The chain is built from TRBV6-1 and TRBJ1-5, with D unresolved. The TCR sequence derives from a man between 60 and 70 years old with active COVID-19. As DNA, the CDR3 is TGTGCCAGCAGTGAAGCGCTAGGTAGCAATCAGCCCCAGCATTTT. Its translation is CASSEALGSNQPQHF.